The 10 T cell receptor beta chains given below trace back to one sample, sequenced in a study of cytomegalovirus exposure and HLA in healthy donors. Clones were sequenced by immunoSEQ multiplex PCR, and TCRdb holds only the in-frame ones, with some missing. Of 150,000 to 200,000 clones listed, roughly 89% are singletons. Sequenced input: PBMCs. The receptors shown here come from a woman younger than 30 in good health and CMV-seropositive.

The chain joins TRBV5-1 to TRBJ2-7; 9 bases align to TRBD1. The junction had 8 bases not matched to a gene; V was cut back by 4 bases and J by 6 bases. CDR1 SGHRS and CDR2 YFSETQ come from the germline V gene. The CDR3 is 14 amino acids. DNA of the CDR3: TGCGCCAGCAGCCCCGGACAGGGGCTAGTCGAGCAGTACTTC. Its protein product is CASSPGQGLVEQYF.

V is TRBV28 and J is TRBJ1-2; 10 bases line up with TRBD1. J was trimmed by 8 bases and V by 1 base; bases with no gene match: 1. This CDR3 is 13 amino acids long. The germline V gene encodes CDR1 MDHEN and CDR2 SYDVKM. The CDR3 nucleotides read TGTGCCAGCAGTTTATTGACAGGGGGCGGCTACACCTTC. Translation: CASSLLTGGGYTF.

This chain connects TRBV19 to TRBJ1-5, with 8 bases identical to TRBD1. Germline CDR1 is LNHDA and CDR2 is SQIVND (reference sequence). CDR3 length equals 15 residues. Trimming at V came to 10 bases and at J to 1 base, leaving 9 bases not matched to a gene. The CDR3 nucleotides read TGTGCCACCGCCTTGGGGGACAGGAGCAATCAGCCCCAGCATTTT. Translation gives CATALGDRSNQPQHF.

J is TRBJ1-1 and V is TRBV6-5, with unresolved D. The CDR3 sequence is 13 residues long. The germline CDR1 and CDR2 sequences are MNHEY and SVGAGI. The V and J ends lost 6 bases and 5 bases respectively, with 13 bases between them. The CDR3 DNA reads as TGTGCCAGCAGCCGCACTCCGGGTACTGAAGCTTTCTTT. This translates into CASSRTPGTEAFF.

This clone has a handful of counts. The V call is TRBV29-1, the J call TRBJ1-1, with D hard to call. Germline CDR1 is SQVTM and CDR2 is ANQGSEA. The V gene lost 6 bases and the J gene lost 8 bases, with 16 bases spanning the gap. The CDR3 is 12 residues long. The CDR3 nucleotides are TGCAGCGTACGTAACGAGGGCTCGGAAGCTTTCTTT. Translation: CSVRNEGSEAFF.

Worth noting for this clone: Other DNA sequences in this sample translate to the same CDR3. V and J are TRBV4-1 and TRBJ1-1, with TRBD1 as a possible D gene (5 bases). V gave up 4 bases and J gave up 1 base, with 7 bases separating them. The CDR3 is 13 amino acids. Germline V gene data show CDR1 as MGHRA and CDR2 as YSYEKL. The CDR3 DNA sequence: TGCGCCAGCAGCCGAGGACAGAACACTGAAGCTTTCTTT. Translating it yields CASSRGQNTEAFF.

The chain combines TRBV5-1 with TRBJ2-7; 8 bases are a match to TRBD1. Germline assignment: CDR1 SGHRS and CDR2 YFSETQ. V lost 0 bases to trimming and J lost 4 bases; unmatched junction nucleotides: 9. The CDR3 contains 16 residues. This chain's CDR3 is CASSLGGTGLPYEQYF. CDR3 sequence (DNA): TGCGCCAGCAGCTTGGGGGGGACAGGCCTCCCTTACGAGCAGTACTTC.

V gene TRBV7-3 combines with J gene TRBJ2-1; 8 bases are a match to TRBD2. The V gene's germline CDR1 is SGHTA and CDR2 FQGTGA. The CDR3 has 16 amino acids. The J segment lost 6 bases and the V segment lost 5 bases, leaving 12 bases of the junction unmatched. This CDR3 reads CASSTRGAGGGNEQFF. Here the CDR3 DNA reads TGTGCCAGCAGCACCCGGGGGGCGGGAGGAGGCAATGAGCAGTTCTTC.

The chain recombines TRBV15 with TRBJ2-5; 7 bases agree with TRBD2. Germline lookup yields CDR1 LNHNV and CDR2 YYDKDF (reference sequence). V dropped 1 base and J dropped 5; count of bases not matched to a gene: 7. The CDR3 has 15 residues. The CDR3 protein is CATSRARGVGETQYF. The CDR3 nucleotides read TGTGCCACCAGCAGAGCCCGGGGGGTGGGTGAGACCCAGTACTTC.

The V and J genes are TRBV6-5 and TRBJ2-7, with a weak D call TRBD1 (5 bases). V gave up 4 bases and J gave up 1 base, with 8 bases separating them. Germline V CDR1 and CDR2: MNHEY, SVGAGI. This CDR3 region has 13 residues. CDR3 nucleotide sequence: TGTGCCAGCAGTTGGGGCCAATCCTACGAGCAGTACTTC. Amino acid sequence: CASSWGQSYEQYF.